This note documents a single T cell receptor beta chain sequence. The ends were cut back, 0 bases at V and 2 bases at J, with 9 bases in the middle. Germline V CDR1 and CDR2: MRHNA, SNTAGT. CDR3 length equals 15 residues. This sample is drawn from a study of shared clonotypes between healthy human individuals. Here immunoSEQ multiplex PCR was the method, and the copy in TCRdb shows in-frame clones only, minus some. The data contain over a million clones, around 95% of them singletons. The chain is built from TRBV6-4 and TRBJ2-3; D unresolved. Sequencing was performed on naive CD4+ T cells sorted from blood. As for subset: CD45RA+ positively selected. This sequence originates from a man aged 25-40 years in good health. The CDR3 sequence: CASSDSEEPTDTQYF. CDR3 nucleotide sequence: TGTGCCAGCAGTGACTCAGAGGAGCCCACAGATACGCAGTATTTT.